This T cell receptor (beta chain) is from a study of T cells in Graves' hyperthyroidism and ophthalmopathy. This clonotype has more than one count but fewer than ten. The investigators amplified TCR beta CDR3 regions from RNA transcripts. Primed by the HTBI set, a first-round RT-PCR was run on the TCR CDR3. TCRdb reanalysed the multiplex PCR reads using MiXCR and keeps one entry per CDR3 protein. This sample has fewer than 250,000 distinct CDR3 sequences, with almost 25% found just once. Material: blood. The receptor was derived from a woman in her forties with Graves' ophthalmopathy.

In DNA, the CDR3 is TGTGCCAGCAGTATAACCGGGACAGCGACTAATGGCTACACCTTC. This codes for CASSITGTATNGYTF. The chain carries TRBV12-3 or TRBV12-4 and TRBJ1-2, with TRBD1 matching over 7 bases. The CDR3 is 15 residues long. V trimming: 5 bases; J trimming: 6 bases; junction bases outside the gene matches: 12.